Here is one T cell receptor (beta chain) with its context. The method was immunoSEQ multiplex PCR; TCRdb's version includes in-frame clones alone and lacks a portion of them. The table shows about 170,000 clones, with approximately 84% occurring only once. The data were obtained in a study of blood T cell repertoires in COVID-19. Recovered Cohort 3 donors showed two negative PCRs, clearance, or symptom resolution. From germline, CDR1 is MNHEY and CDR2 SMNVEV (reference sequence). Losses at the gene ends were 7 bases for V and 3 bases for J; bases not matched to a gene: 10. The length of the CDR3 is 16 residues.

Sequenced material: PBMCs or T cells enriched from blood (not recorded which). The chain employs TRBV27 and TRBJ2-2; 8 positions agree with TRBD2. This receptor was identified in a man aged 45-60 years who had recovered from COVID-19. Written as DNA, the CDR3 is TGTGCCAGCAAGTCCCCGGGAGGGGGGCACACCGGGGAGCTGTTTTTT. Translation gives CASKSPGGGHTGELFF.